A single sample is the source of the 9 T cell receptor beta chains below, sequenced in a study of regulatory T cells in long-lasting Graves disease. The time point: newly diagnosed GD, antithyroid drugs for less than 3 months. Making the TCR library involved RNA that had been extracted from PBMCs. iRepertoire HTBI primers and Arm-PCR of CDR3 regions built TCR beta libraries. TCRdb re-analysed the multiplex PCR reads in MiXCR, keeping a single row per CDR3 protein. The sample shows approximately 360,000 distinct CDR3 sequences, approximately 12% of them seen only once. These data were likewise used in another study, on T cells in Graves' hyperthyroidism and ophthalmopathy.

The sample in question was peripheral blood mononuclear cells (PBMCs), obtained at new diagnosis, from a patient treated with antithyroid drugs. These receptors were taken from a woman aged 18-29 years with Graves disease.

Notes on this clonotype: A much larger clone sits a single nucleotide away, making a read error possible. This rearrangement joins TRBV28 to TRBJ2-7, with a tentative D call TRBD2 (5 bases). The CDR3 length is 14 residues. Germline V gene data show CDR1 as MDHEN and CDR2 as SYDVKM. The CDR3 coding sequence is TGTGCCAGCTCCCGGACTGGCGACTCCTACGAGCGGTACTTC. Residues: CASSRTGDSYERYF. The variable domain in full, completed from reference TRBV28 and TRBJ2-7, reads DVKVTQSSRYLVKRTGEKVFLECVQDMDHENMFWYRQDPGLGLRLIYFSYDVKMKEKGDIPEGYSVSREKKERFSLILESASTNQTSMYLCASSRTGDSYERYFGPGTRLTVT.

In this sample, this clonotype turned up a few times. The CDR3: CATQWDSSKGGYTF. Here the CDR3 DNA reads TGTGCCACCCAGTGGGACAGCTCTAAGGGGGGCTACACCTTC. The V gene is TRBV6-1, the J gene TRBJ1-2; 7 nucleotides line up with TRBD1. The CDR3 sequence is 14 residues long. With V trimmed by 10 bases and J by 8 bases, 16 bases remained unmatched. From germline, CDR1 is MNHNS and CDR2 SASEGT.

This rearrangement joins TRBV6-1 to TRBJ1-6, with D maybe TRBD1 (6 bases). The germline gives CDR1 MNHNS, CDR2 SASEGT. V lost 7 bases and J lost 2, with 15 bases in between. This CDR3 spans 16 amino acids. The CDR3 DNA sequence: TGTGCCAGCACCATAAGCCGGACAGCCTATAATTCACCCCTCCACTTT. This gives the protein CASTISRTAYNSPLHF.

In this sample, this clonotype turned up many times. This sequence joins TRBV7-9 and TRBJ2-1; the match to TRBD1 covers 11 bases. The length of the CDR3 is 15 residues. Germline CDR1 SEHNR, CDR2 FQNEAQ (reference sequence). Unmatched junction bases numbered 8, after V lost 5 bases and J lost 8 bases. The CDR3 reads CASSIGQGAGDEQFF. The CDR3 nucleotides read TGTGCCAGCAGCATCGGACAGGGGGCAGGGGATGAGCAGTTCTTC.

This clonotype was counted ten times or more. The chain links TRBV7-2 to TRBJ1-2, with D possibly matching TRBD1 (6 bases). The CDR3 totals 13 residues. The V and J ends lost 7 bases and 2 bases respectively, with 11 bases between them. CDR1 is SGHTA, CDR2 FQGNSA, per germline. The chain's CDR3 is CASNLGQNYGYTF. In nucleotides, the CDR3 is TGTGCCAGCAACCTAGGACAGAACTATGGCTACACCTTC.

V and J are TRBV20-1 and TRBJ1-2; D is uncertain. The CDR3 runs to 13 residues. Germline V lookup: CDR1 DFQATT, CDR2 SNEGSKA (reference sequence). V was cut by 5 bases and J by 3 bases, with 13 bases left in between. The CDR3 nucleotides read TGCAGTGCTCCTCAGGCTTTTGACTATGGCTACACCTTC. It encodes CSAPQAFDYGYTF.

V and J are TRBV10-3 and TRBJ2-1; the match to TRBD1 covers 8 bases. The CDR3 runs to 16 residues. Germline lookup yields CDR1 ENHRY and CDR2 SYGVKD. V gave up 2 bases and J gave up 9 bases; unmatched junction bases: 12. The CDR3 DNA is TGTGCCATCAGTGAGCCGCCAGGACAGGGCATTGGTGAGCAGTTCTTC. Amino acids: CAISEPPGQGIGEQFF.

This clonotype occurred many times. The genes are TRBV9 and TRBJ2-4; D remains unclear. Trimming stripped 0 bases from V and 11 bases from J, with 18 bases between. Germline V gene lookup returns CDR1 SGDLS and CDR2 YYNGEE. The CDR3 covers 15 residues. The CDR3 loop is CASSVEAFPPSVQYF. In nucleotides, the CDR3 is TGTGCCAGCAGCGTAGAGGCGTTCCCACCCTCCGTTCAGTACTTC.

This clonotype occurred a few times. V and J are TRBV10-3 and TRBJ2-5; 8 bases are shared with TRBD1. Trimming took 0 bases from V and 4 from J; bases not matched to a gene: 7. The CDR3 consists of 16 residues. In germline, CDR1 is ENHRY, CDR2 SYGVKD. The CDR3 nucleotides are TGTGCCATCAGTGAGTCGTCAGGGGGCTGGGGAGAGACCCAGTACTTC. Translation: CAISESSGGWGETQYF.